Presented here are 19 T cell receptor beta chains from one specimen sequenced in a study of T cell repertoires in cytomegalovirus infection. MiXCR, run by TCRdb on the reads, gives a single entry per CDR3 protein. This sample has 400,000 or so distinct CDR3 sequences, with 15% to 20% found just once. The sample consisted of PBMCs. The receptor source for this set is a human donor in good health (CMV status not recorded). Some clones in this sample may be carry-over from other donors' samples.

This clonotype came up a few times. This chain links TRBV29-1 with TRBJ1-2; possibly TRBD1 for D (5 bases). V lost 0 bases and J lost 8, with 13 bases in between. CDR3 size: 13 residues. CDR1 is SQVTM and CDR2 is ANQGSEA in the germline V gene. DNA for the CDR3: TGCAGCGTTGAAGATCGGGCAGGGAGCGGCTACACCTTC. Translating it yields CSVEDRAGSGYTF. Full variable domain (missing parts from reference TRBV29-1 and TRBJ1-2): SAVISQKPSRDICQRGTSLTIQCQVDSQVTMMFWYRQQPGQSLTLIATANQGSEATYESGFVIDKFPISRPNLTFSTLTVSNMSPEDSSIYLCSVEDRAGSGYTFGSGTRLTVV.

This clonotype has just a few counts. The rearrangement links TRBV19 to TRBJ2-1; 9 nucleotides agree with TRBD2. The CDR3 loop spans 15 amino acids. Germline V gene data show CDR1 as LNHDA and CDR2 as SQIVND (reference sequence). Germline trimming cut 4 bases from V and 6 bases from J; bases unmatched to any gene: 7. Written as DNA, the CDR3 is TGTGCCAGTAGTAATGAGGGACTAGCCGGCAATGAGCAGTTCTTC. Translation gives CASSNEGLAGNEQFF.

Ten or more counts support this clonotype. CDR3 amino acids: CASRWGADTQYF. CDR3 nucleotides: TGTGCCAGCCGATGGGGGGCAGATACGCAGTATTTT. The gene calls are TRBV7-2 and TRBJ2-3; the D gene is possibly TRBD2 (6 bases). CDR3 length equals 12 residues. Trimming stripped 8 bases from V and 4 bases from J, with 10 bases between. From germline, CDR1 is SGHTA and CDR2 FQGNSA. Supplemented by reference TRBV7-2 and TRBJ2-3, the full variable domain reads GAGVSQSPSNKVTEKGKDVELRCDPISGHTALYWYRQSLGQGLEFLIYFQGNSAPDKSGLPSDRFSAERTGGSVSTLTIQRTQQEDSAVYLCASRWGADTQYFGPGTRLTVL.

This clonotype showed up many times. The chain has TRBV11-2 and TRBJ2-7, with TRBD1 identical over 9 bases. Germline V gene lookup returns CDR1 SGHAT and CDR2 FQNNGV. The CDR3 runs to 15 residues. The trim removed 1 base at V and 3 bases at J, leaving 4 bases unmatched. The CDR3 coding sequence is TGTGCCAGCAGCTTAGGACCGGGACAGGGCTACGAGCAGTACTTC. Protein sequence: CASSLGPGQGYEQYF.

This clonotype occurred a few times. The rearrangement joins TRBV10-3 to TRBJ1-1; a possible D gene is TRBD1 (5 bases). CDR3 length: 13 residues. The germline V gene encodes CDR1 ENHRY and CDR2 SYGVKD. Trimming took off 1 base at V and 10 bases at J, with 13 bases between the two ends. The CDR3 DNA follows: TGTGCCATCAGTGAGTTCCAGACAGTTGGAGCTTTCTTT. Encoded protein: CAISEFQTVGAFF.

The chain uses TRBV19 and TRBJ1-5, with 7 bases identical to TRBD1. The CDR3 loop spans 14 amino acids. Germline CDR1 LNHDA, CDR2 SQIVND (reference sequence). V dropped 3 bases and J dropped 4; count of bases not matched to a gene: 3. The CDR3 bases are TGTGCCAGTAGTATTAGGGGGCCGAATCAGCCCCAGCATTTT. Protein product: CASSIRGPNQPQHF.

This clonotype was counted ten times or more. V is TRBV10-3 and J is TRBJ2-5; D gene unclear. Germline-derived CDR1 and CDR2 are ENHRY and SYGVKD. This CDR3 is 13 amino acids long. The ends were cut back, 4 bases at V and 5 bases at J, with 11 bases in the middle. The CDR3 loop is CAISVRLWETQYF. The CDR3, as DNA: TGTGCCATCAGTGTTAGACTCTGGGAGACCCAGTACTTC.

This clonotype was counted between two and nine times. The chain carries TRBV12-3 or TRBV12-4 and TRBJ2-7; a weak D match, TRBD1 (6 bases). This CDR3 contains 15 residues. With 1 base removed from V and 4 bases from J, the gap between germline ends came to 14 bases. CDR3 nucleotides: TGTGCCAGCAGTTTAGTATCCAGGGGTCGTTACGAGCAGTACTTC. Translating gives CASSLVSRGRYEQYF.

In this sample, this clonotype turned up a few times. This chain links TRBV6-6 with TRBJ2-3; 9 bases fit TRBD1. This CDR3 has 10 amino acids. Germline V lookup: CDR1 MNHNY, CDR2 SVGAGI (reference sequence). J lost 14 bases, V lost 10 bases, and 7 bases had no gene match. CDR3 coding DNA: TGTGCCACGCCCGGGACAGGGAGGTATTTT. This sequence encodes CATPGTGRYF.

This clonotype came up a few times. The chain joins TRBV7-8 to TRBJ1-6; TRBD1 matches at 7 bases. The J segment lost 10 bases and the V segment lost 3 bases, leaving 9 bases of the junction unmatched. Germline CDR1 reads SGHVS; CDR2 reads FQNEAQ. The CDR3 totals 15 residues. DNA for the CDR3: TGTGCCAGCAGCTTCAGGGGGGGGTCGGGGTCACCCCTCCACTTT. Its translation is CASSFRGGSGSPLHF.

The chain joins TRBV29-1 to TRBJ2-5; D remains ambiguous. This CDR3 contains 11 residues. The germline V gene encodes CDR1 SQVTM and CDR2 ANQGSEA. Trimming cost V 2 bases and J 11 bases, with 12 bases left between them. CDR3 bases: TGCAGCGTTGAAAAGTTCAAGGATCAGTACTTC. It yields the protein CSVEKFKDQYF.

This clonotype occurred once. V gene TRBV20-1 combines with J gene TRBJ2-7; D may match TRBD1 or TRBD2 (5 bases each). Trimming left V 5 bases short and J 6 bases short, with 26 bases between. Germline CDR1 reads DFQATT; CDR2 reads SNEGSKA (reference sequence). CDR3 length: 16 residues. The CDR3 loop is CSAAEIPGRVPVEQYF. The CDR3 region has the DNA TGCAGTGCTGCTGAGATACCGGGACGAGTACCGGTCGAGCAGTACTTC.

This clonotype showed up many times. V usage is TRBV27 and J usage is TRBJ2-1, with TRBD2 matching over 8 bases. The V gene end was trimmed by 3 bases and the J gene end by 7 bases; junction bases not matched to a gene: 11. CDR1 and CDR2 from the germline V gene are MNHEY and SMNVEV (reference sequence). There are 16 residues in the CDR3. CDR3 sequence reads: CASSFSAGASGNEQFF. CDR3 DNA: TGTGCCAGCAGTTTTTCCGCGGGAGCTAGCGGGAATGAGCAGTTCTTC.

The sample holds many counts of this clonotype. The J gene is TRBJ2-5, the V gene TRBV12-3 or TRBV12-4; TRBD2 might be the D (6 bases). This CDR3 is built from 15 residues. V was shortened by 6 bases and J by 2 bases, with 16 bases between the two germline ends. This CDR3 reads CASSSQGLTQETQYF. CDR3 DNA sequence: TGTGCCAGCAGCTCGCAGGGACTTACACAAGAGACCCAGTACTTC.

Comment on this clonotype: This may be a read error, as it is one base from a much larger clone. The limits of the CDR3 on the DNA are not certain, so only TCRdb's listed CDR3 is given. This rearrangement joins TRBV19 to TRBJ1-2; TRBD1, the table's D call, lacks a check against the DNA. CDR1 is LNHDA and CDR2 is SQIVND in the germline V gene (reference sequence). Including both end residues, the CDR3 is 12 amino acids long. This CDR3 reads CATRTGDYGCTF.

The CDR3: CASSLWVLSSYNEQFF. The CDR3 nucleotides read TGTGCCAGCAGCTTGTGGGTCTTGAGCTCCTACAATGAGCAGTTCTTC. The J gene is TRBJ2-1, the V gene TRBV5-5; the D is unclear. V was clipped by 1 base and J by 0 bases, with 11 bases between them. The germline V gene encodes CDR1 SGHKS and CDR2 YYEKEE (reference sequence). This CDR3 contains 16 residues.

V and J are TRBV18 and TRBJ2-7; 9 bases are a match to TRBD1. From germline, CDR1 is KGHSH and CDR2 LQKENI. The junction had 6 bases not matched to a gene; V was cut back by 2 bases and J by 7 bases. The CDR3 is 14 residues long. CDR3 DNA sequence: TGTGCCAGCTCACCAACCTTCGGGACAGGGGAGCAGTACTTC. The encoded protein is CASSPTFGTGEQYF.

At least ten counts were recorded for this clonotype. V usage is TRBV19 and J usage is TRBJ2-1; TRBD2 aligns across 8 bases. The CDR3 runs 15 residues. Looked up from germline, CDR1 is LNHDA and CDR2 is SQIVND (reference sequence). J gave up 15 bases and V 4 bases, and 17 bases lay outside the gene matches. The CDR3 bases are TGTGCCAGTAGTACCGTCAACCTGGCGGGGGGCCCGGTGTTCTTC. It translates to CASSTVNLAGGPVFF.

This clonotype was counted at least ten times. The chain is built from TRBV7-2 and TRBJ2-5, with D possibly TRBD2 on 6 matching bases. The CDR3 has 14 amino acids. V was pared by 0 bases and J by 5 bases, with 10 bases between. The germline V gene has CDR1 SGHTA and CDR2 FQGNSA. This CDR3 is CASSLATRIETQYF. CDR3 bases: TGTGCCAGCAGCTTAGCGACTAGGATCGAGACCCAGTACTTC.